These 22 T cell receptor beta chains share one sample of origin, sequenced in a study of TIL therapy for anti-PD-1-resistant metastatic lung cancer. Sequencing used immunoSEQ v3. Using immunoSEQ multiplex PCR, the repertoire was profiled, and TCRdb retains in-frame clones only, with some absent. This table has about 100,000 clones, roughly two thirds appearing once. As for time point: pre-treatment sample, taken before nivolumab and TIL therapy. The tumor samples were excised metastases, mostly pleural nodules or supraclavicular lymph nodes. Specimen: tumor tissue, collected at baseline. These receptor sequences come from a person aged 25-85 years with non-small cell lung cancer.

This chain links TRBV19 with TRBJ1-5, with TRBD1 as a possible D gene (5 bases). Germline V gene lookup returns CDR1 LNHDA and CDR2 SQIVND (reference sequence). The CDR3 has 15 residues. The V and J ends lost 10 bases and 0 bases respectively, with 16 bases between them. CDR3 nucleotides: TGTGCCACGAGACGGGAGGGGATTAGCAATCAGCCCCAGCATTTT. This encodes CATRREGISNQPQHF.

V and J are TRBV15 and TRBJ2-5; weak D call: TRBD1 (6 bases). Germline V CDR1 and CDR2: LNHNV, YYDKDF (reference sequence). This CDR3 is 14 amino acids long. V lost 3 bases, J lost 5 bases, and 13 bases lay in between. The CDR3 protein is CATSRGADAETQYF. For the CDR3, the DNA is TGTGCCACCAGCAGGGGGGCGGATGCGGAGACCCAGTACTTC.

This clone was seen just once. The J gene is TRBJ2-3, the V gene TRBV9; D call uncertain. The CDR3 loop spans 12 amino acids. Germline CDR1 is SGDLS and CDR2 is YYNGEE. V was clipped by 10 bases and J by 4 bases, with 13 bases between them. The CDR3 region has the DNA TGTGCCTCCTCAACCACGTCAGATACGCAGTATTTT. Translating gives CASSTTSDTQYF.

The genes are TRBV29-1 and TRBJ2-7; D is possibly TRBD1 (6 bases). The V end was cut by 1 base, the J end by 5 bases, with 9 bases between. CDR3 length: 12 residues. Germline loops: CDR1 SQVTM, CDR2 ANQGSEA. This CDR3 is CSVEGSGDEQYF. In DNA form, the CDR3 reads TGCAGCGTTGAAGGCTCAGGGGACGAGCAGTACTTC.

V gene TRBV29-1 combines with J gene TRBJ1-2, with D possibly TRBD1 on 6 matching bases. The germline CDR1 and CDR2 sequences are SQVTM and ANQGSEA. V lost 6 bases and J 3 bases, leaving 17 bases between the germline ends. This CDR3 has 14 residues. CDR3 DNA sequence: TGCAGCGTGGGCCTTGGGGGGGCGGACTATGGCTACACCTTC. Translated, it gives CSVGLGGADYGYTF.

The V call is TRBV2, the J call TRBJ2-3; TRBD2 matches 7 bases. Trimming cost V 4 bases and J 5 bases; bases outside gene matches: 6. This CDR3 is 14 amino acids long. Germline V gives CDR1 SNHLY, CDR2 FYNNEI. In DNA form, the CDR3 reads TGTGCCAGCAGTGCGCGGACGGGGGGAGATACGCAGTATTTT. Residues: CASSARTGGDTQYF. The variable domain in full, with the rest retrieved from reference TRBV2 and TRBJ2-3, is EPEVTQTPSHQVTQMGQEVILRCVPISNHLYFYWYRQILGQKVEFLVSFYNNEISEKSEIFDDQFSVERPDGSNFTLKIRSTKLEDSAMYFCASSARTGGDTQYFGPGTRLTVL.

The chain has TRBV7-3 and TRBJ2-1; the D is unclear. Per the germline V gene, CDR1 is SGHTA and CDR2 is FQGTGA. The CDR3 covers 15 residues. V lost 5 bases, J lost 8 bases, and 19 bases lay in between. DNA of the CDR3: TGTGCCAGCAGCCCCACCGGGCTCAAGGCCGATGAGCAGTTCTTC. Translating it yields CASSPTGLKADEQFF.

The V and J genes are TRBV5-5 and TRBJ1-2; D call uncertain. Germline values: CDR1 SGHKS, CDR2 YYEKEE (reference sequence). V lost 0 bases and J lost 2, with 8 bases in between. The CDR3 has 14 residues. This chain's CDR3 is CASSLANSNYGYTF. CDR3 sequence (DNA): TGTGCCAGCAGCTTGGCCAATTCCAACTATGGCTACACCTTC.

J is TRBJ2-1 and V is TRBV7-9, with 7 nucleotides matching TRBD2. J gave up 7 bases and V 1 base, and 13 bases lay outside the gene matches. Germline assignment: CDR1 SEHNR and CDR2 FQNEAQ (reference sequence). The CDR3 has 17 amino acids. In DNA form, the CDR3 reads TGTGCCAGCAGCTTAGAGCCTAGCGGCAAGACATGGAATGAGCAGTTCTTC. This translates into CASSLEPSGKTWNEQFF.

J is TRBJ1-5 and V is TRBV19, with 7 bases identical to TRBD1. CDR3 length equals 14 residues. The V gene end was trimmed by 9 bases and the J gene end by 5 bases; junction bases not matched to a gene: 10. CDR1 and CDR2 (germline): LNHDA, SQIVND (reference sequence). The CDR3 loop is CASDLGGGDQPQHF. The CDR3 region has the DNA TGTGCCAGCGACCTAGGGGGCGGCGATCAGCCCCAGCATTTT.

V and J are TRBV28 and TRBJ2-1; 9 bases map to TRBD1. V was pared by 5 bases and J by 6 bases, with 11 bases of the junction left unmatched. This CDR3 has 16 amino acids. CDR1 and CDR2 (germline): MDHEN, SYDVKM. CDR3 coding DNA: TGTGCCAGCAGTCCCCCCGGGACAGGGCGTTCCAATGAGCAGTTCTTC. Its translation: CASSPPGTGRSNEQFF.

The J gene is TRBJ2-5, the V gene TRBV7-7; possibly TRBD1 for D (7 bases). Trimming took 5 bases from V and 5 from J, leaving 15 bases between them. The CDR3 loop spans 14 amino acids. Germline V gene data show CDR1 as SSHAT and CDR2 as FNYEAQ (reference sequence). CDR3 residues: CASSGRGGGETQYF. The CDR3 region has the DNA TGTGCCAGCAGCGGGCGAGGAGGGGGCGAGACCCAGTACTTC. The full variable domain, in which reference TRBV7-7 and TRBJ2-5 provide the parts outside the CDR3, is GAGVSQSPRYKVTKRGQDVTLRCDPISSHATLYWYQQALGQGPEFLTYFNYEAQPDKSGLPSDRFSAERPEGSISTLTIQRTEQRDSAMYRCASSGRGGGETQYFGPGTRLLVL.

This clone has a count of ten or more. This specimen includes other DNA sequences encoding the same CDR3. This chain's CDR3 is CASSSDGNQPQHF. DNA for the CDR3: TGTGCCAGCTCATCTGACGGGAATCAGCCCCAGCATTTT. The rearrangement uses TRBV18 and TRBJ1-5; D gene uncertain. Trimming pared 5 bases from V and 4 bases from J, leaving 9 bases between. The CDR3 loop spans 13 amino acids. Looked up from germline, CDR1 is KGHSH and CDR2 is LQKENI.

This clone counts as medium-sized. The germline gene is not matched at one end of the junction; a read error may be the cause. J is TRBJ1-6 and V is TRBV27; D unresolved. From germline, CDR1 is MNHEY and CDR2 SMNVEV (reference sequence). The CDR3 is made up of 13 amino acids. The CDR3 region has the DNA TGTGCCAGCCGTTTCTCCTATAATTCACCCCTCCACTTT. Protein product: CASRFSYNSPLHF.

V gene TRBV7-6 combines with J gene TRBJ2-2; D gene unclear. V was clipped by 4 bases and J by 7 bases, with 16 bases between them. This CDR3 is built from 15 residues. Germline CDR1 SGHVS, CDR2 FNYEAQ. In nucleotides, the CDR3 is TGTGCCAGCAGCTCCTACTCGTCAACCCGCGGGGAGCTGTTTTTT. Its translation is CASSSYSSTRGELFF.

V usage is TRBV27 and J usage is TRBJ2-6, with D perhaps TRBD1 or TRBD2 (7 bases each). Germline V gene data show CDR1 as MNHEY and CDR2 as SMNVEV (reference sequence). Trimming removed 3 bases at V and 0 bases at J, with 15 bases between. The CDR3 is 18 amino acids. In DNA, the CDR3 is TGTGCCAGCAGTTTTAAGGGCAGGGGGGGCTCTGGGGCCAACGTCCTGACTTTC. Translation gives CASSFKGRGGSGANVLTF.

This clone was seen only a few times. The chain recombines TRBV4-3 with TRBJ1-4, with unresolved D. Germline values: CDR1 LGHNA, CDR2 YSLEER. Trimming took 0 bases from V and 8 from J, leaving 13 bases between them. There are 15 residues in the CDR3. The CDR3 DNA sequence: TGCGCCAGCAGCCAAGATCGTGGCAGAGGCGAAAAACTGTTTTTT. Its translation: CASSQDRGRGEKLFF.

The V and J genes are TRBV4-3 and TRBJ2-7; the match to TRBD2 covers 9 bases. This CDR3 comprises 15 residues. Germline trimming cut 4 bases from V and 4 bases from J; bases unmatched to any gene: 8. In germline, CDR1 is LGHNA, CDR2 YSLEER. The CDR3 here is CASSLDLAGEYEQYF. The CDR3 DNA follows: TGCGCCAGCAGCCTTGATTTAGCGGGGGAATACGAGCAGTACTTC.

The chain recombines TRBV15 with TRBJ2-1, with TRBD2 matching over 13 bases. V lost 5 bases and J lost 6; bases outside the gene matches: 10. Germline assignment: CDR1 LNHNV and CDR2 YYDKDF (reference sequence). The CDR3 is 17 residues long. The CDR3 region is CATSVELGLAGINEQFF. DNA of the CDR3: TGTGCCACCAGCGTCGAATTGGGACTAGCGGGGATCAATGAGCAGTTCTTC.

This clone was observed a single time. The gene calls are TRBV27 and TRBJ2-7, with D unresolved. Trimming removed 2 bases from V and 3 bases from J, with 14 bases in between. Germline-derived CDR1 and CDR2 are MNHEY and SMNVEV (reference sequence). CDR3 length: 15 residues. CDR3 DNA sequence: TGTGCCAGCAGTTTACAGCTCTATGGCGGCTACGAGCAGTACTTC. This gives the protein CASSLQLYGGYEQYF.

A single count supports this clone. CDR3 sequence: CAISEQIGVQETQYF. CDR3 DNA: TGTGCCATCAGTGAGCAGATCGGGGTCCAAGAGACCCAGTACTTC. The chain recombines TRBV10-3 with TRBJ2-5; possible D gene TRBD2, 5 bases. The CDR3 extends over 15 amino acids. Germline loops: CDR1 ENHRY, CDR2 SYGVKD. Trimming stripped 2 bases from V and 1 base from J, with 11 bases between.

The chain links TRBV27 to TRBJ2-2; a possible D gene is TRBD1 (8 bases). The CDR3 runs 16 residues. V gave up 5 bases and J gave up 4 bases, with 17 bases separating them. CDR1 and CDR2 (germline): MNHEY, SMNVEV (reference sequence). This chain's CDR3 is CASSPSGGGSTGELFF. Here the CDR3 DNA reads TGTGCCAGCAGTCCCTCAGGGGGCGGGAGCACCGGGGAGCTGTTTTTT.